This T cell receptor beta chain was identified during a study of blood T cell repertoires in COVID-19. Only in-frame clones appear in the TCRdb table, and some are missing; sequencing was by immunoSEQ multiplex PCR. In the table there are over 150,000 clones, 83% of which are singletons. The CDR3 spans 15 residues. The germline CDR1 and CDR2 sequences are SNHLY and FYNNEI. Losses at the gene ends were 4 bases for V and 4 bases for J; bases not matched to a gene: 7. The sample comprised peripheral blood. J is TRBJ1-5 and V is TRBV2, with 7 nucleotides matching TRBD1. This TCR derives from a woman aged 55-69 years with COVID-19, enrolled during active disease. The CDR3 region is CASSVGTDFNQPQHF. The CDR3 DNA sequence: TGTGCCAGCAGTGTAGGGACAGACTTTAATCAGCCCCAGCATTTT.